The 9 T cell receptor beta chains below all came from one sample that was sequenced in a study of beta chain features in type 1 diabetes. The whole isolated RNA underwent reverse transcription, so sequencing captured expressed TCRB transcripts. The table came from immunoSEQ multiplex PCR; TCRdb's copy has only in-frame clones and leaves some out. This repertoire shows 450,000 or so clones, 11% found once; its top ten account for more than 0.045%. Sequenced sample: naive CD4+ T cells from blood. The receptors shown here come from a woman between 18 and 29 years old in good health.

Only a few counts were recorded for this clone. The chain is built from TRBV7-9 and TRBJ2-3, with D possibly being TRBD2 (5 bases). Germline values: CDR1 SEHNR, CDR2 FQNEAQ (reference sequence). The CDR3 contains 16 residues. Deletions cut 2 bases from V and 0 bases from J, with 12 bases between. CDR3 in amino acids: CASSLPPGRSTDTQYF. CDR3 nucleotides: TGTGCCAGCAGCTTACCCCCTGGGAGAAGCACAGATACGCAGTATTTT.

This clone was detected a few times. The gene calls are TRBV7-2 and TRBJ2-7; D not resolved. V lost 0 bases and J 2 bases, leaving 5 bases between the germline ends. Germline CDR1 SGHTA, CDR2 FQGNSA. The CDR3 is 13 residues long. The CDR3 bases are TGTGCCAGCAGCTTAGCGCTAACCTACGAGCAGTACTTC. Translating it yields CASSLALTYEQYF. The full variable domain, in which reference TRBV7-2 and TRBJ2-7 provide the parts outside the CDR3, is GAGVSQSPSNKVTEKGKDVELRCDPISGHTALYWYRQSLGQGLEFLIYFQGNSAPDKSGLPSDRFSAERTGGSVSTLTIQRTQQEDSAVYLCASSLALTYEQYFGPGTRLTVT.

A remark on this clone: Because the CDR3 is missing its conserved closing phenylalanine or tryptophan, this is likely a read error. J is TRBJ2-7 and V is TRBV30, with no clear D. With 0 bases removed from V and 1 base from J, the gap between germline ends came to 10 bases. The germline V gene encodes CDR1 GTSNPN and CDR2 SVGIG (reference sequence). The CDR3 totals 14 residues. The CDR3 loop reads CAWSVGGSSYEQYL. The CDR3 DNA reads as TGTGCCTGGAGTGTAGGCGGCAGTTCCTACGAGCAGTACCTC.

About this clone: It is unclear where the CDR3 begins or ends on the DNA, so no DNA is shown, and the CDR3 is as TCRdb lists it. This chain joins TRBV7-9 and TRBJ2-7. The CDR3 is 14 residues long, ends included. Germline V gene lookup returns CDR1 SEHNR and CDR2 FQNEAQ (reference sequence). The CDR3 sequence is CASSTSGRFIEQYF.

The table lists this clone with a few counts. The rearrangement uses TRBV27 and TRBJ2-7; the match to TRBD1 covers 7 bases. The CDR3 totals 15 residues. Germline V gene data show CDR1 as MNHEY and CDR2 as SMNVEV (reference sequence). V shed 4 bases and J 2 bases; nucleotides not matched to a gene: 8. CDR3 sequence (DNA): TGTGCCAGCAGTTCCTCTGGGACAGAACCCTACGAGCAGTACTTC. It is translated as CASSSSGTEPYEQYF.

This clone was counted a few times. Lacking the conserved final phenylalanine or tryptophan, this CDR3 likely reflects a read error. The DNA is omitted, as the CDR3 cannot be located on it reliably, and the CDR3 follows TCRdb's listing. The chain combines TRBV5-6 with TRBJ2-3; no DNA check was done on the table's D call, TRBD2. The germline V gene encodes CDR1 SGHDT and CDR2 YYEEEE. The CDR3 adds up to 13 amino acids, both ends counted. This CDR3 reads CASSLIGGTGACV.

The J gene is TRBJ2-2, the V gene TRBV2, with 7 bases aligning to TRBD2. The V and J ends lost 8 bases and 4 bases, in that order; junction bases with no gene match: 4. The CDR3 has 13 residues. Per germline, CDR1 SNHLY and CDR2 FYNNEI. CDR3 bases: TGTGCCAGCTCAAGGGAGGGCACCGGGGAGCTGTTTTTT. Protein sequence: CASSREGTGELFF.

The genes are TRBV25-1 and TRBJ2-1; D is undetermined. This CDR3 is 13 amino acids long. Germline CDR1 and CDR2: MGHDK and SYGVNS. Trimming cost V 3 bases and J 9 bases, with 12 bases left between them. The CDR3 DNA follows: TGTGCCAGCAGTGAGTTCAACAACCCTGAGCAGTTCTTC. It encodes CASSEFNNPEQFF.

The chain carries TRBV4-2 and TRBJ1-2; the D is unclear. V lost 7 bases and J 3 bases, leaving 18 bases between the germline ends. Germline V CDR1 and CDR2: LGHNA, YNFKEQ. The CDR3 totals 15 residues. CDR3: CASNGFSNGDYGYTF. The CDR3 DNA reads TGTGCCAGCAACGGTTTCTCAAATGGGGACTATGGCTACACCTTC.